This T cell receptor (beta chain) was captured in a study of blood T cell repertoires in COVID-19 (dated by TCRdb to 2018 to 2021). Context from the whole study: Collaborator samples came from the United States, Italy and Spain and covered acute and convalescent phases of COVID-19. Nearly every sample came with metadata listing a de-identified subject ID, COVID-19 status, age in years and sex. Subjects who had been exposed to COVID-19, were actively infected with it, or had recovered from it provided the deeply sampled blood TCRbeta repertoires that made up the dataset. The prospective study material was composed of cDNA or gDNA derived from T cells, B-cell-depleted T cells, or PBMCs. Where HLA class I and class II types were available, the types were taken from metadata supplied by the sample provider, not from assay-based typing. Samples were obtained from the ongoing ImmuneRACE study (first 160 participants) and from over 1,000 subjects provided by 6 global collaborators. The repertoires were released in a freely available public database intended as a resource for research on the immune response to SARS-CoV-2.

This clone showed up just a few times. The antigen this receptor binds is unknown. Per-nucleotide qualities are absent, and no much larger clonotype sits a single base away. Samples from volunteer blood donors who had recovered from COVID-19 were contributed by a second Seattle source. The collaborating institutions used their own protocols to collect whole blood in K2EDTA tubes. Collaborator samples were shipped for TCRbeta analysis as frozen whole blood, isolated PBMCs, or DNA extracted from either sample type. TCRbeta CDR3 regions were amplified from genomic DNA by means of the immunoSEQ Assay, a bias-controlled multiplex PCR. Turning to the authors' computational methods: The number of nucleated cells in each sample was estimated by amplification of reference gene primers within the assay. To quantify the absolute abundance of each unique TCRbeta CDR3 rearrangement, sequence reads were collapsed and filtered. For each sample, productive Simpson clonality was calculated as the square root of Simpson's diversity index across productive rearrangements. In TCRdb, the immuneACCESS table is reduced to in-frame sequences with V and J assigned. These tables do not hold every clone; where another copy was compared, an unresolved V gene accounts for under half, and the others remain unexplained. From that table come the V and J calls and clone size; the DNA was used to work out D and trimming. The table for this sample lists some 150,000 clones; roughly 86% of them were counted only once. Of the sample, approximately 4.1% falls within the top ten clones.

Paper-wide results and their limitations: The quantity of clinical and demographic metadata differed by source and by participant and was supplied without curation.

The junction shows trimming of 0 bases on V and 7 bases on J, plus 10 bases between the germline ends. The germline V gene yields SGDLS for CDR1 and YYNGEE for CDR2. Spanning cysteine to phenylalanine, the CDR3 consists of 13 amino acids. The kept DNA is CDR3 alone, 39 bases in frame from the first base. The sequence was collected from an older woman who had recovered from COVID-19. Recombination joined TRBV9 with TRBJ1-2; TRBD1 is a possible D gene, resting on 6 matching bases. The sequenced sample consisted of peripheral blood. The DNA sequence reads TGTGCCAGCAGCGTAGGCAGGGGTAGTGGCTACACCTTC. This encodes CASSVGRGSGYTF.